This T cell receptor (beta chain) was identified during a study of T cells after somatic rescue of genetic block. Generated by immunoSEQ multiplex PCR, the TCRdb table keeps only in-frame clones and is missing some. The sample lists about 110,000 clones; 90% to 95% were seen once. Germline V CDR1 and CDR2: KGHSH, LQKENI. Germline trimming cut 5 bases from V and 5 bases from J; bases unmatched to any gene: 6. The CDR3 has 13 amino acids. The sample taken for sequencing was peripheral blood mononuclear cells (PBMCs). This sequence originates from a woman aged 18 to 35. The V call is TRBV18, the J call TRBJ2-7; 7 positions agree with TRBD1. For the CDR3, the DNA is TGTGCCAGCTCAGACAGGGTGGTGAACGAGCAGTACTTC. It is translated as CASSDRVVNEQYF.